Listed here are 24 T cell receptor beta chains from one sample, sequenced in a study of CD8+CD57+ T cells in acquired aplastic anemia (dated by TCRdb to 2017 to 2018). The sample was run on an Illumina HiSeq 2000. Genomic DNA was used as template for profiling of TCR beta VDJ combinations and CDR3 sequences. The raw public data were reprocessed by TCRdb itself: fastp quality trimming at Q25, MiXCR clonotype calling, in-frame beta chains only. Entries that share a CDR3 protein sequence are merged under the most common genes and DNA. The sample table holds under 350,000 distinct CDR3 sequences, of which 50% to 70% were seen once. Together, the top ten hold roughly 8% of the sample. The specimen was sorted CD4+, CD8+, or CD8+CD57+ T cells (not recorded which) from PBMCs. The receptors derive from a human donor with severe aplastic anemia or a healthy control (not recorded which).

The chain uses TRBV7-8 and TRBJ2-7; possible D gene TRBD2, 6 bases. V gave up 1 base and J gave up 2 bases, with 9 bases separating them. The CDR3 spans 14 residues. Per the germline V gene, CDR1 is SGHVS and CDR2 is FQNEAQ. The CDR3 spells CASSLGTSTYEQYF. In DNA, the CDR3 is TGTGCCAGCAGCTTAGGTACTAGCACCTACGAGCAGTACTTC.

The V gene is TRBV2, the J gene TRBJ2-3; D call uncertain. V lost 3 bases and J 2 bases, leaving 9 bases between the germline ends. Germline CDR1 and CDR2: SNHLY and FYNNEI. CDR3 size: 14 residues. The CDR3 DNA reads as TGTGCCAGCAGTGAGGCATACTACACAGATACGCAGTATTTT. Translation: CASSEAYYTDTQYF.

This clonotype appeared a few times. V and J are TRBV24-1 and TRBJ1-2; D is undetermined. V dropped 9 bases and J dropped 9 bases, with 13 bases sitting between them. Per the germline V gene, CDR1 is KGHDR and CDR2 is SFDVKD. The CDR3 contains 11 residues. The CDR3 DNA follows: TGTGCCACCTTTGCTTTAGGGCGCTACACCTTC. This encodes CATFALGRYTF.

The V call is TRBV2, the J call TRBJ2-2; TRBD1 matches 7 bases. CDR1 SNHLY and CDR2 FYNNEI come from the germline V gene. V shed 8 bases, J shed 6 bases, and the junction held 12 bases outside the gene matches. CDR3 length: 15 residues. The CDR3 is CASDPTGPNAGELFF. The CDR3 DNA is TGTGCCAGCGACCCGACAGGGCCTAACGCCGGGGAGCTGTTTTTT. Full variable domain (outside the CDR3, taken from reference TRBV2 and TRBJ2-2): EPEVTQTPSHQVTQMGQEVILRCVPISNHLYFYWYRQILGQKVEFLVSFYNNEISEKSEIFDDQFSVERPDGSNFTLKIRSTKLEDSAMYFCASDPTGPNAGELFFGEGSRLTVL.

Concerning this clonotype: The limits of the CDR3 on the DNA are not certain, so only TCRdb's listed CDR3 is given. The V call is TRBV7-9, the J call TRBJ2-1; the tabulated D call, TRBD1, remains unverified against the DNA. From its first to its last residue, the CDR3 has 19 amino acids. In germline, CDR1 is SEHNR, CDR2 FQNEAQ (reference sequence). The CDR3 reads CASSIYLCSVGPGYNEQFF.

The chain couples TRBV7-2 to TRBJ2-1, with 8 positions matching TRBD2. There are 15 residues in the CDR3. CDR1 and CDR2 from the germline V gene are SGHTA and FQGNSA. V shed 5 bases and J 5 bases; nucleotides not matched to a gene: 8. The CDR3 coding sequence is TGTGCCAGCAGCGTAAGCGGGGGTCATAACAATGAGCAGTTCTTC. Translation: CASSVSGGHNNEQFF.

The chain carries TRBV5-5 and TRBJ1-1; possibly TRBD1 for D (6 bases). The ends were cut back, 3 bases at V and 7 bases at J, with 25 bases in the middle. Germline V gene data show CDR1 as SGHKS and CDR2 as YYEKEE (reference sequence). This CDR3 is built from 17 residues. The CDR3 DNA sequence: TGTGCCAGCAGCTATGGACAGCCCTACGCGCTATACAATGAAGCTTTCTTT. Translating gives CASSYGQPYALYNEAFF.

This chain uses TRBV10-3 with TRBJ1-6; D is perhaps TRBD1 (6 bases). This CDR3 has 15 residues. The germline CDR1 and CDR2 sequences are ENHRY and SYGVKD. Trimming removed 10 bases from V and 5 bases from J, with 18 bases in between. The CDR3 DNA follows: TGTGCCACCGCGCCCCGGGACAAAAATAATTCACCCCTCCACTTT. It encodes CATAPRDKNNSPLHF.

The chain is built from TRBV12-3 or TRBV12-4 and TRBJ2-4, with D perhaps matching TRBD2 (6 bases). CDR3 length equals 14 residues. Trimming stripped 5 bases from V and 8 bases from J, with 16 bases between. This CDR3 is CASSPETRKYIQYF. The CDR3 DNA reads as TGTGCCAGCAGTCCGGAGACTAGGAAATACATTCAGTACTTC.

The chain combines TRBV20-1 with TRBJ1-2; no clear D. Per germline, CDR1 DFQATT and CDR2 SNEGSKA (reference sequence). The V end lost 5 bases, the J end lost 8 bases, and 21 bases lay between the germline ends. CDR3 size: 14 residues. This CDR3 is CSARPGKLMGGYTF. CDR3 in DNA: TGCAGTGCTCGACCGGGGAAACTTATGGGCGGCTACACCTTC.

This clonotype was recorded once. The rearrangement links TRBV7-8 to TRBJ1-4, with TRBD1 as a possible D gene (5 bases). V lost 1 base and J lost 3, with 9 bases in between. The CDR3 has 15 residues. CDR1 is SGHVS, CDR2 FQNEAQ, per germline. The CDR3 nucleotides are TGTGCCAGCAGCTTAGTAGGAGGGGCTAATGAAAAACTGTTTTTT. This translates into CASSLVGGANEKLFF.

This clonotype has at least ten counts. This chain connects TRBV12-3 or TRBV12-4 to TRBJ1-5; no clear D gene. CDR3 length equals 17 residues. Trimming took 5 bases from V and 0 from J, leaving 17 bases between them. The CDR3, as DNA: TGTGCCAGCAGTCCCCGGGATCTTCTTCGTAGCAATCAGCCCCAGCATTTT. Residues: CASSPRDLLRSNQPQHF.

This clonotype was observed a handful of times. The CDR3 bases are TGTGCCAGCTCACCGTACAACGGGACAGGGTACCATGAGCAGTTCTTC. Translation gives CASSPYNGTGYHEQFF. The J gene is TRBJ2-1, the V gene TRBV18, with 9 bases identical to TRBD1. The CDR3 sequence is 16 residues long. V lost 3 bases, J lost 8 bases, and 11 bases stayed unmatched. CDR1 KGHSH and CDR2 LQKENI come from the germline V gene.

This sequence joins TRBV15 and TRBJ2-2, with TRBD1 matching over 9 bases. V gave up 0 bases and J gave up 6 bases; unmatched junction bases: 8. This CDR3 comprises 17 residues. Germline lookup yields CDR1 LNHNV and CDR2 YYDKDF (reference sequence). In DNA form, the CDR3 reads TGTGCCACCAGCAGAGATTCGGGACAGGGTGTCGCCGGGGAGCTGTTTTTT. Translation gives CATSRDSGQGVAGELFF.

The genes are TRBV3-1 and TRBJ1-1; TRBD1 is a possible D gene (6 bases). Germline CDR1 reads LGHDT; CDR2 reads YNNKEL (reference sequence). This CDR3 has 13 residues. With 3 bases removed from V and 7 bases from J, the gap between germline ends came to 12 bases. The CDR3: CASSHGQSVEAFF. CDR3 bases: TGTGCCAGCAGCCATGGACAGAGCGTTGAAGCTTTCTTT.

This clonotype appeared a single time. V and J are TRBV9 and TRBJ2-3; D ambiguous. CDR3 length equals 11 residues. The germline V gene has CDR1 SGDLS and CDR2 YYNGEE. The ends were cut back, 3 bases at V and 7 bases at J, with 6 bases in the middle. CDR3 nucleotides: TGTGCCAGCAGCGCGGCCCATACGCAGTATTTT. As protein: CASSAAHTQYF.

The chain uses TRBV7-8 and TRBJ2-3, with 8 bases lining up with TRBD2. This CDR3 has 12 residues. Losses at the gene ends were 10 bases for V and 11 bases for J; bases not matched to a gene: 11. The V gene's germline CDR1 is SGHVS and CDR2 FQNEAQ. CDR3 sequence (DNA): TGTGCCAACACTCTGGTACTAGCGGAGCAGTATTTT. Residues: CANTLVLAEQYF.

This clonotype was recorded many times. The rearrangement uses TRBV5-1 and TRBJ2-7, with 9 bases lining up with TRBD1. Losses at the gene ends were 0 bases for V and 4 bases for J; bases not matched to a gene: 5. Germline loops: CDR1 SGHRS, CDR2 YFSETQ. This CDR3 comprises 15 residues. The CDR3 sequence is CASSLDSTGGYEQYF. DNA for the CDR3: TGCGCCAGCAGCTTGGATTCGACAGGGGGGTACGAGCAGTACTTC.

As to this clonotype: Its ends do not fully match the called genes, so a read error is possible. CDR3 protein: CACRVEREQYF. The CDR3 nucleotides read TGTGCCTGCAGGGTCGAAAGGGAGCAGTACTTC. The chain carries TRBV28 and TRBJ2-7; D perhaps matches TRBD1 (5 bases). CDR3 length equals 11 residues. CDR1 is MDHEN, CDR2 SYDVKM, per germline.

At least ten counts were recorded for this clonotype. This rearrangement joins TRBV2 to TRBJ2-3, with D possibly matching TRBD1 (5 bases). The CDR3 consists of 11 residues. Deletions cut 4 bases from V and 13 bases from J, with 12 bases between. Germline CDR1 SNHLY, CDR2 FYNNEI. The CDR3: CASSVSLGEYF. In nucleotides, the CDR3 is TGTGCCAGCAGTGTATCTCTAGGGGAGTATTTT. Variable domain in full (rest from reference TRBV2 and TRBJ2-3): EPEVTQTPSHQVTQMGQEVILRCVPISNHLYFYWYRQILGQKVEFLVSFYNNEISEKSEIFDDQFSVERPDGSNFTLKIRSTKLEDSAMYFCASSVSLGEYFGPGTRLTVL.

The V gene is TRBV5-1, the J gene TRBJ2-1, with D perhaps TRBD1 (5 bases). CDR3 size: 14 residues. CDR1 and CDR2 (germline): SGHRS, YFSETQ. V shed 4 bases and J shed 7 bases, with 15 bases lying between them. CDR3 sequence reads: CASSPMGRANEQFF. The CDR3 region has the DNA TGCGCCAGCAGCCCTATGGGCAGGGCGAATGAGCAGTTCTTC.

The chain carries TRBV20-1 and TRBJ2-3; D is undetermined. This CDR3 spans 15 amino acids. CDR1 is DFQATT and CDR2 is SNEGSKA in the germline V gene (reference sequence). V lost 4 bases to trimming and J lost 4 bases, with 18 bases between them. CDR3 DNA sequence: TGCAGTGCTAAACGAGCTCCTTCCACCTCAGATACGCAGTATTTT. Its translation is CSAKRAPSTSDTQYF.

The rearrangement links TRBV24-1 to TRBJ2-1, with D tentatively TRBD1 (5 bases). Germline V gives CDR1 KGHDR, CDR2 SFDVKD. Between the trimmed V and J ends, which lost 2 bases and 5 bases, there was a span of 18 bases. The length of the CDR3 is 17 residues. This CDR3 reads CATSDWGADSPNNEQFF. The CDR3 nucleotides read TGTGCCACCAGTGATTGGGGCGCTGACAGCCCCAACAATGAGCAGTTCTTC.

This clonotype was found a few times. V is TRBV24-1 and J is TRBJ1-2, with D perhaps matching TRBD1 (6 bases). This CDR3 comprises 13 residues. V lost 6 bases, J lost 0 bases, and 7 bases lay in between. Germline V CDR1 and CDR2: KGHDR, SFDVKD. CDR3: CATSRTANYGYTF. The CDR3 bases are TGTGCCACCAGTAGGACAGCTAACTATGGCTACACCTTC.